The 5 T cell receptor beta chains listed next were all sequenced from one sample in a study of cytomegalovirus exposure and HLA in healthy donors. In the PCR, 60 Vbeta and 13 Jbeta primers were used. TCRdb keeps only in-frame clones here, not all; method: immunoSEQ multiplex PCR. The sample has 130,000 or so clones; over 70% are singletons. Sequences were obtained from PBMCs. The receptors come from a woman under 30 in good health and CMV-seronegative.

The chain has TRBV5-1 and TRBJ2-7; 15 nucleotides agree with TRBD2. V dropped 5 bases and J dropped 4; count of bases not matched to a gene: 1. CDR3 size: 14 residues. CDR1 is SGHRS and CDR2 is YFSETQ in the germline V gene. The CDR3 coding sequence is TGCGCCAGCAGGGGGACTAGCGGGAGGTACGAGCAGTACTTC. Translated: CASRGTSGRYEQYF.

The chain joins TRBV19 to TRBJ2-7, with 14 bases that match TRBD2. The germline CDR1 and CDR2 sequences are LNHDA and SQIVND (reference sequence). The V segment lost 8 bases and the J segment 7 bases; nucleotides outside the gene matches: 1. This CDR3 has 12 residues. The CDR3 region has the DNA TGTGCCAGTGGACTAGCGGGAGGTGAGCAGTACTTC. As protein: CASGLAGGEQYF.

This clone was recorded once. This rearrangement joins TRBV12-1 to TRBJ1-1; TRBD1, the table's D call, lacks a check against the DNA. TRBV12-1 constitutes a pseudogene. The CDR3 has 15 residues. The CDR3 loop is CASSFPQGLNTEAFF. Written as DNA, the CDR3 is TGTGCCAGCAGCTTTCCACAGGGGTTGAACACTGAAGCTTTCTTT.

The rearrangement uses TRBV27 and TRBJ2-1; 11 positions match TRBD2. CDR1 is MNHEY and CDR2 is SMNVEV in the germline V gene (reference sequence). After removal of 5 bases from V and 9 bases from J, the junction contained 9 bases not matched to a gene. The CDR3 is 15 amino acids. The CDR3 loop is CASSRRTSGPGEQFF. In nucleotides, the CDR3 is TGTGCCAGCAGTCGTAGGACTAGCGGGCCGGGTGAGCAGTTCTTC.

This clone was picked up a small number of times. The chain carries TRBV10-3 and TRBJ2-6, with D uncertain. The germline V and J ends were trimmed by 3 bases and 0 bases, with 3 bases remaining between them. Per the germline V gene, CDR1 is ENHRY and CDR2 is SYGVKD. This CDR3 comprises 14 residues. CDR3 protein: CAISDNSGANVLTF. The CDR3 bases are TGTGCCATCAGTGACAACTCTGGGGCCAACGTCCTGACTTTC.